This TCR beta chain was captured by sequencing in a study of technical replicates of blood from several donors. In germline, CDR1 is SGHAT, CDR2 FQDESV (reference sequence). V gave up 8 bases and J gave up 2 bases, with 12 bases separating them. This CDR3 contains 13 residues. Profiling relied on immunoSEQ multiplex PCR, and the TCRdb table lists in-frame clones only, not all of them. Among roughly 65,000 clones listed, approximately 84% were seen once. J is TRBJ1-1 and V is TRBV11-1; weak D call: TRBD1 (5 bases). The specimen sequenced was PBMCs. This clonotype was obtained from a human donor in good health. Some clones in this sample may be carry-over from other donors' samples. CDR3 nucleotide sequence: TGTGCCAGCTTCCCGACAGCTAACACTGAAGCTTTCTTT. This sequence encodes CASFPTANTEAFF.